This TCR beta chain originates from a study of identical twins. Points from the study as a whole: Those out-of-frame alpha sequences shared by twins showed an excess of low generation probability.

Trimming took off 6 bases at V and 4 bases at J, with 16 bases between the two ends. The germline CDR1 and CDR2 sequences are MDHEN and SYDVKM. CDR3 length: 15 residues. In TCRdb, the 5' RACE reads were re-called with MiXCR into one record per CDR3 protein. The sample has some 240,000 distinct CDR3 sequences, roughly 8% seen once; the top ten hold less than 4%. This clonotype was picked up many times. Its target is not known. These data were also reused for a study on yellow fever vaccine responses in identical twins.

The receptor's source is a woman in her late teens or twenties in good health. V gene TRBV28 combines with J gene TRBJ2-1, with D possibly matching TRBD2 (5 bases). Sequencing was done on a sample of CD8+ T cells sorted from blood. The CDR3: CASRPTTWTYNEQFF. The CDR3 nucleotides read TGTGCCAGCAGACCTACAACCTGGACTTACAATGAGCAGTTCTTC. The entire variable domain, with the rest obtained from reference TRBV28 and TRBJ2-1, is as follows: DVKVTQSSRYLVKRTGEKVFLECVQDMDHENMFWYRQDPGLGLRLIYFSYDVKMKEKGDIPEGYSVSREKKERFSLILESASTNQTSMYLCASRPTTWTYNEQFFGPGTRLTVL.